This T cell receptor beta chain was sequenced in a study of glioma-infiltrating T cells after dendritic cell vaccination. Study context: Dendritic cell vaccine was injected intradermally three times, biweekly.

Primers: 60 V beta forward and 13 J beta reverse. The repertoire was sequenced with immunoSEQ multiplex PCR; TCRdb's copy has only in-frame clones and lacks some. Of about 73,000 clones listed, roughly four fifths were seen once; the top ten hold roughly 2%. Fresh-frozen tumor tissue and more than two years of survival data were available for all. CDR1 is MNHEY and CDR2 is SVGAGI in the germline V gene. Between the trimmed V and J ends, which lost 0 bases and 6 bases, there was a span of 14 bases. CDR3 length equals 15 residues. Sequencing used blood, obtained before dendritic cell vaccination. The receptor was isolated from a human donor with glioblastoma. The chain combines TRBV6-5 with TRBJ1-1, with a possible D match to TRBD1 (6 bases). CDR3 coding DNA: TGTGCCAGCAGTTACTCGAGATGGGGGGGCGCTGAAGCTTTCTTT. Translating gives CASSYSRWGGAEAFF.